The TCR beta chain described here comes from a study of cytomegalovirus exposure and HLA in healthy donors. Study overall: There were about 85 million unique TCRs (from HLA-typed donors) in an early data release. Study-wide results and caveats: In a later analysis, the majority of CMV-associated beta chains seemingly showed HLA restriction. TCR beta sequences reportedly predicted most subjects' HLA-A and HLA-B alleles accurately. In a later analysis, 15,000 to 20,000 TCR beta sequences were associated with HLA alleles at 0.05 false discovery rate.

This clone was counted between two and nine times. Its antigen is not known. The study ran its PCR with 60 Vbeta and 13 Jbeta primers. Only in-frame clones appear in the TCRdb table, and some are missing; sequencing was by immunoSEQ multiplex PCR. The table has 90,000 to 140,000 clones, about 16% seen once; the top ten hold around 0.86%. CDR3 length: 15 amino acids. The germline V gene has CDR1 MNHNS and CDR2 SASEGT. With 11 bases clipped from V and 8 bases from J, the junction kept 16 bases outside the gene matches. Sequenced input: PBMCs. This chain uses TRBV6-1 with TRBJ2-1; the match to TRBD1 covers 9 bases. The TCR originated in a female donor in good health and CMV-seronegative. CDR3 amino acids: CAPTSGDRVGYEQFF. DNA of the CDR3: TGTGCCCCCACAAGTGGGGACAGGGTGGGATATGAGCAGTTCTTC.